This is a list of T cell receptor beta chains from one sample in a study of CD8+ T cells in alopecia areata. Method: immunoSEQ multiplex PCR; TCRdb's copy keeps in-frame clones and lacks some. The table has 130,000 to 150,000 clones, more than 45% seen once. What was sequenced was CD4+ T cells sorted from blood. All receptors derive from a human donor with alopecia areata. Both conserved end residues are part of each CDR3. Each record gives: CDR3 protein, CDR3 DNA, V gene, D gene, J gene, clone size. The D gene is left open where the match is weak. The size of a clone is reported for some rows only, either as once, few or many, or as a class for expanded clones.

CDR3aa: CASSWSVMNTEAFF
CDR3nt: TGTGCCAGCAGCTGGTCGGTCATGAACACTGAAGCTTTCTTT
v_gene: TRBV7-3
d_gene: -
j_gene: TRBJ1-1
abundance: few

CDR3aa: CSVRTGQNTEAFF
CDR3nt: TGCAGCGTTAGGACAGGACAGAACACTGAAGCTTTCTTT
v_gene: TRBV29-1
d_gene: TRBD1
j_gene: TRBJ1-1
abundance: -

CDR3aa: CASSPSGYYEQYF
CDR3nt: TGTGCCAGCAGCCCCAGTGGCTACTACGAGCAGTACTTC
v_gene: TRBV7-9
d_gene: -
j_gene: TRBJ2-7
abundance: -

CDR3aa: CASSTRQALNYGYTF
CDR3nt: TGTGCCAGCAGTACCCGACAGGCCCTCAACTATGGCTACACCTTC
v_gene: TRBV6-5
d_gene: -
j_gene: TRBJ1-2
abundance: -

CDR3aa: CASSTPGAQETQYF
CDR3nt: TGTGCCAGCAGCACCCCCGGGGCGCAAGAGACCCAGTACTTC
v_gene: TRBV28
d_gene: -
j_gene: TRBJ2-5
abundance: -

CDR3aa: CASSFVGDYGYTF
CDR3nt: TGTGCCAGCAGCTTCGTGGGAGACTATGGCTACACCTTC
v_gene: TRBV5-6
d_gene: -
j_gene: TRBJ1-2
abundance: -

CDR3aa: CASSFLLHEQYF
CDR3nt: TGCGCCAGCAGCTTTCTCCTACACGAGCAGTACTTC
v_gene: TRBV5-1
d_gene: -
j_gene: TRBJ2-7
abundance: -

CDR3aa: CSAHTVSNEQFF
CDR3nt: TGCAGCGCCCATACAGTTTCCAATGAGCAGTTCTTC
v_gene: TRBV29-1
d_gene: -
j_gene: TRBJ2-1
abundance: -

CDR3aa: CASSDDSQPQHF
CDR3nt: TGTGCCAGCAGTGATGACTCGCAGCCCCAGCATTTT
v_gene: TRBV2
d_gene: -
j_gene: TRBJ1-5
abundance: once

CDR3aa: CSVEEGYDDNEQFF
CDR3nt: TGCAGCGTTGAGGAAGGGTACGACGACAATGAGCAGTTCTTC
v_gene: TRBV29-1
d_gene: -
j_gene: TRBJ2-1
abundance: few

CDR3aa: CASSVELRGNNEQFF
CDR3nt: TGTGCCAGCAGCGTAGAACTCAGGGGCAACAATGAGCAGTTCTTC
v_gene: TRBV9
d_gene: -
j_gene: TRBJ2-1
abundance: -

CDR3aa: CASTQGGQQETQYF
CDR3nt: TGCGCCAGCACTCAGGGTGGACAGCAAGAGACCCAGTACTTC
v_gene: TRBV23-1
d_gene: -
j_gene: TRBJ2-5
abundance: few

CDR3aa: CASSVGTGPRWEQYF
CDR3nt: TGTGCCAGCAGCGTAGGGACAGGCCCCCGGTGGGAGCAGTACTTC
v_gene: TRBV9
d_gene: TRBD1
j_gene: TRBJ2-7
abundance: few

CDR3aa: CSALGTETQYF
CDR3nt: TGCAGTGCCCTCGGAACCGAGACCCAGTACTTC
v_gene: TRBV20-1
d_gene: -
j_gene: TRBJ2-5
abundance: few

CDR3aa: CASSPGGLNTEAFF
CDR3nt: TGTGCCAGCAGCCCGGGCGGGTTGAACACTGAAGCTTTCTTT
v_gene: TRBV28
d_gene: -
j_gene: TRBJ1-1
abundance: few

CDR3aa: CASSLVLQGVYEQYF
CDR3nt: TGCGCCAGCAGCTTGGTTCTCCAGGGTGTCTACGAGCAGTACTTC
v_gene: TRBV5-1
d_gene: -
j_gene: TRBJ2-7
abundance: -

CDR3aa: CASSPPGGLAKNIQYF
CDR3nt: TGTGCCAGCTCACCCCCTGGGGGCCTGGCCAAAAACATTCAGTACTTC
v_gene: TRBV18
d_gene: -
j_gene: TRBJ2-4
abundance: -